This T cell receptor (beta chain) was captured by sequencing in a study of cytotoxic CD8 clonotypes in ibrutinib-treated CLL. Study background: Once treatment had gone on for a median of 12 months, range 6 to 36, response samples were drawn. Study conclusions and caveats: At progression, clonality fell back toward baseline after rising at ibrutinib response.

J was trimmed by 5 bases and V by 4 bases; bases with no gene match: 12. The germline V gene has CDR1 GTSNPN and CDR2 SVGIG (reference sequence). CDR3 length: 16 residues. Worth noting for this clone: Its antigen remains unidentified.

Sequencing was designed to attain a depth spanning 1 in 200,000 to 1 in 1 million T cells. Sequencing was performed with immunoSEQ multiplex PCR; in TCRdb, only in-frame clones are kept and a portion is missing. Of about 310,000 clones in the sample, about 80% were seen once. The rearrangement links TRBV30 to TRBJ2-2; 8 bases line up with TRBD2. This clonotype was sampled from a human donor with chronic lymphocytic leukemia. The source material was PBMCs, sampled before ibrutinib treatment. CDR3 in DNA: TGTGCCTGGACCTCAGGAAGCGGGAGTGGAACCGGGGAGCTGTTTTTT. This codes for CAWTSGSGSGTGELFF.